Listed below are T cell receptor beta chains from one sample, sequenced in a study of blood T cell repertoires in COVID-19. This table comes from immunoSEQ multiplex PCR, and its TCRdb copy is limited to in-frame clones, with some not included. The sample has under 300,000 clones; about four fifths are singletons. Sequencing used peripheral blood. The receptors originated from a man between 25 and 39 years old who had recovered from COVID-19. Both conserved end residues are part of each CDR3. Each record gives: clone size, J gene, D gene, V gene, CDR3 protein, CDR3 DNA. The D gene is left open where the match is weak. The size of a clone is reported for some rows only, either as once, few or many, or as a class for expanded clones.

clone size: once
J gene: TRBJ2-5
D gene: TRBD2
V gene: TRBV12-5
CDR3 protein: CASGFLGLAGGHETQYF
CDR3 DNA: TGTGCTAGTGGTTTCCTGGGACTAGCGGGGGGGCATGAGACCCAGTACTTC

clone size: -
J gene: TRBJ2-3
D gene: TRBD2
V gene: TRBV5-5
CDR3 protein: CASSPGGKRGADTQYF
CDR3 DNA: TGTGCCAGCAGCCCCGGGGGTAAGCGGGGGGCAGATACGCAGTATTTT

clone size: -
J gene: TRBJ2-3
D gene: -
V gene: TRBV28
CDR3 protein: CASSTPLTGRTDTQYF
CDR3 DNA: TGTGCCAGCAGTACGCCCCTGACAGGTCGCACAGATACGCAGTATTTT

clone size: -
J gene: TRBJ2-5
D gene: TRBD2
V gene: TRBV7-3
CDR3 protein: CASSHGGGRGETQYF
CDR3 DNA: TGTGCCAGCAGCCACGGCGGGGGGCGCGGAGAGACCCAGTACTTC

clone size: -
J gene: TRBJ2-4
D gene: TRBD2
V gene: TRBV28
CDR3 protein: CASSPPRGGGVSIQYF
CDR3 DNA: TGTGCCAGCAGCCCCCCAAGGGGCGGGGGGGTCAGCATTCAGTACTTC

clone size: once
J gene: TRBJ2-3
D gene: -
V gene: TRBV5-1
CDR3 protein: CASSLGGSGTDTQYF
CDR3 DNA: TGCGCCAGCAGCTTGGGAGGGTCGGGGACAGATACGCAGTATTTT

clone size: -
J gene: TRBJ1-2
D gene: -
V gene: TRBV6-5
CDR3 protein: CASSYSRSNYGYTF
CDR3 DNA: TGTGCCAGCAGTTACTCGAGGTCCAACTATGGCTACACCTTC

clone size: -
J gene: TRBJ2-3
D gene: -
V gene: TRBV29-1
CDR3 protein: CSVAGQLNTDTQYF
CDR3 DNA: TGCAGCGTTGCAGGACAGCTTAACACAGATACGCAGTATTTT

clone size: -
J gene: TRBJ2-1
D gene: -
V gene: TRBV4-1
CDR3 protein: CASSQERYNEQFF
CDR3 DNA: TGCGCCAGCAGCCAAGAGAGGTACAATGAGCAGTTCTTC

clone size: -
J gene: TRBJ1-6
D gene: -
V gene: TRBV7-3
CDR3 protein: CASSLHRDSPLHF
CDR3 DNA: TGTGCCAGCAGCTTACACAGGGATTCACCCCTCCACTTT

clone size: -
J gene: TRBJ2-3
D gene: -
V gene: TRBV5-1
CDR3 protein: CASSSSGRYTDTQYF
CDR3 DNA: TGCGCCAGCAGCTCGAGCGGACGGTATACGGATACGCAGTATTTT

clone size: -
J gene: TRBJ2-1
D gene: -
V gene: TRBV7-3
CDR3 protein: CASSSSGAYNEQFF
CDR3 DNA: TGTGCCAGCAGCTCCTCAGGTGCCTACAATGAGCAGTTCTTC

clone size: -
J gene: TRBJ1-3
D gene: TRBD1
V gene: TRBV9
CDR3 protein: CASSAGDSSGNTIYF
CDR3 DNA: TGTGCCAGCAGCGCCGGGGACAGCTCTGGAAACACCATATATTTT

clone size: -
J gene: TRBJ1-5
D gene: TRBD1
V gene: TRBV15
CDR3 protein: CATSAGPRGPGRPQHF
CDR3 DNA: TGTGCCACCAGCGCGGGCCCCAGGGGGCCCGGCCGGCCCCAGCATTTT

clone size: -
J gene: TRBJ1-1
D gene: TRBD1
V gene: TRBV28
CDR3 protein: CAARGGANTEAFF
CDR3 DNA: TGTGCCGCAAGAGGGGGCGCGAACACTGAAGCTTTCTTT

clone size: few
J gene: TRBJ1-5
D gene: TRBD1
V gene: TRBV24-1
CDR3 protein: CATSDSDRVRQPQHF
CDR3 DNA: TGTGCCACCAGTGATTCGGACAGGGTAAGGCAGCCCCAGCATTTT

clone size: once
J gene: TRBJ2-7
D gene: -
V gene: TRBV5-6
CDR3 protein: CASSLASGEAYF
CDR3 DNA: TGTGCCAGCAGCTTGGCCTCAGGGGAAGCGTACTTC

clone size: -
J gene: TRBJ2-2
D gene: TRBD2
V gene: TRBV7-8
CDR3 protein: CASSSPTSAGELFF
CDR3 DNA: TGTGCCAGCAGCTCGCCTACTAGCGCCGGGGAGCTGTTTTTT

clone size: -
J gene: TRBJ2-1
D gene: -
V gene: TRBV9
CDR3 protein: CASSVVVSSYNEQFF
CDR3 DNA: TGTGCCAGCAGCGTAGTAGTGAGCTCCTACAATGAGCAGTTCTTC

clone size: -
J gene: TRBJ1-4
D gene: TRBD1
V gene: TRBV2
CDR3 protein: CASSPDRVGGGKLFF
CDR3 DNA: TGTGCCAGCAGTCCAGACAGGGTTGGAGGCGGAAAACTGTTTTTT

clone size: -
J gene: TRBJ1-1
D gene: -
V gene: TRBV19
CDR3 protein: CASSTRGTEAFF
CDR3 DNA: TGTGCCAGTAGTACCAGGGGCACTGAAGCTTTCTTT

clone size: -
J gene: TRBJ1-5
D gene: TRBD1
V gene: TRBV19
CDR3 protein: CASSIWTGSNQPQHF
CDR3 DNA: TGTGCCAGTAGTATTTGGACAGGGAGCAATCAGCCCCAGCATTTT

clone size: -
J gene: TRBJ1-1
D gene: TRBD1
V gene: TRBV3-1/TRBV3-2
CDR3 protein: CASAPRGLSTEAFF
CDR3 DNA: TGTGCCAGCGCGCCGAGGGGGCTGAGCACTGAAGCTTTCTTT

clone size: -
J gene: TRBJ2-1
D gene: TRBD1
V gene: TRBV4-1
CDR3 protein: CASSRGQGTHYNEQFF
CDR3 DNA: TGCGCCAGCAGCCGCGGACAGGGTACGCACTACAATGAGCAGTTCTTC

clone size: few
J gene: TRBJ1-4
D gene: TRBD1
V gene: TRBV5-6
CDR3 protein: CASSLTRGGPNEKLFF
CDR3 DNA: TGTGCCAGCAGCCTGACCCGAGGGGGCCCTAATGAAAAACTGTTTTTT

clone size: -
J gene: TRBJ1-1
D gene: -
V gene: TRBV7-3
CDR3 protein: CASSFQGVTEAFF
CDR3 DNA: TGTGCCAGCAGCTTTCAGGGTGTCACTGAAGCTTTCTTT

clone size: -
J gene: TRBJ2-5
D gene: -
V gene: TRBV28
CDR3 protein: CASSLRGKIEETQYF
CDR3 DNA: TGTGCCAGCAGTTTAAGAGGGAAAATAGAAGAGACCCAGTACTTC

clone size: -
J gene: TRBJ1-2
D gene: -
V gene: TRBV6-5
CDR3 protein: CASRQGAVYGYTF
CDR3 DNA: TGTGCCAGCAGACAAGGAGCCGTCTATGGCTACACCTTC

clone size: few
J gene: TRBJ1-2
D gene: TRBD1
V gene: TRBV7-3
CDR3 protein: CASSVPGQGFDYGYTF
CDR3 DNA: TGTGCCAGCAGCGTGCCGGGACAGGGGTTTGACTATGGCTACACCTTC

clone size: -
J gene: TRBJ2-1
D gene: -
V gene: TRBV25-1
CDR3 protein: CASSDDFRTNDEQFF
CDR3 DNA: TGTGCCAGCAGTGACGACTTCCGAACTAACGATGAGCAGTTCTTC

clone size: -
J gene: TRBJ2-1
D gene: -
V gene: TRBV3-1/TRBV3-2
CDR3 protein: CASSQDGGPAYNEQFF
CDR3 DNA: TGTGCCAGCAGCCAAGACGGGGGGCCTGCCTACAATGAGCAGTTCTTC

clone size: once
J gene: TRBJ2-7
D gene: -
V gene: TRBV5-8
CDR3 protein: CASSLSHYEQYF
CDR3 DNA: TGTGCCAGCAGCTTGTCCCACTACGAGCAGTACTTC

clone size: -
J gene: TRBJ2-1
D gene: -
V gene: TRBV7-9
CDR3 protein: CASSTRGESEQFF
CDR3 DNA: TGTGCCAGCAGCACCAGGGGGGAGAGTGAGCAGTTCTTC

clone size: -
J gene: TRBJ2-3
D gene: TRBD2
V gene: TRBV10-3
CDR3 protein: CAISARTSGVGTQYF
CDR3 DNA: TGTGCCATCAGTGCACGGACTAGCGGGGTAGGCACGCAGTATTTT

clone size: -
J gene: TRBJ2-5
D gene: TRBD1
V gene: TRBV7-9
CDR3 protein: CASSDSGTEETQYF
CDR3 DNA: TGTGCCAGCAGCGATTCCGGGACAGAAGAGACCCAGTACTTC

clone size: -
J gene: TRBJ1-2
D gene: -
V gene: TRBV7-9
CDR3 protein: CASSTPTDVSRYTF
CDR3 DNA: TGTGCCAGCAGTACCCCCACAGATGTCTCTCGCTACACCTTC

clone size: -
J gene: TRBJ1-1
D gene: -
V gene: TRBV5-1
CDR3 protein: CASSQGHTGNTEAFF
CDR3 DNA: TGCGCCAGCAGCCAGGGACACACAGGGAACACTGAAGCTTTCTTT

clone size: few
J gene: TRBJ2-5
D gene: -
V gene: TRBV5-5
CDR3 protein: CASSLWYAGITETQYF
CDR3 DNA: TGTGCCAGCAGCTTGTGGTATGCAGGGATCACAGAGACCCAGTACTTC

clone size: -
J gene: TRBJ2-3
D gene: TRBD2
V gene: TRBV27
CDR3 protein: CASSLTLAGIADTQYF
CDR3 DNA: TGTGCCAGCAGTTTAACCCTAGCGGGGATCGCAGATACGCAGTATTTT

clone size: few
J gene: TRBJ2-1
D gene: TRBD1
V gene: TRBV5-1
CDR3 protein: CASIPGQGFDEQFF
CDR3 DNA: TGCGCCAGCATTCCGGGACAGGGGTTCGATGAGCAGTTCTTC

clone size: few
J gene: TRBJ2-7
D gene: -
V gene: TRBV29-1
CDR3 protein: CSVGLMQSGQYF
CDR3 DNA: TGCAGCGTTGGGCTCATGCAGTCGGGGCAGTACTTC

clone size: once
J gene: TRBJ2-1
D gene: -
V gene: TRBV4-1
CDR3 protein: CASSQIPISSYNEQFF
CDR3 DNA: TGCGCCAGCAGCCAAATCCCCATCAGCTCCTACAATGAGCAGTTCTTC

clone size: -
J gene: TRBJ2-5
D gene: -
V gene: TRBV18
CDR3 protein: CASSPRPDLSTGAAETQYF
CDR3 DNA: TGTGCCAGCTCACCACGACCCGATTTATCGACTGGGGCTGCGGAGACCCAGTACTTC

clone size: -
J gene: TRBJ1-6
D gene: -
V gene: TRBV6-5
CDR3 protein: CASRMGLLDSPLHF
CDR3 DNA: TGTGCCAGCAGGATGGGGCTCTTAGATTCACCCCTCCACTTT

clone size: -
J gene: TRBJ2-2
D gene: TRBD1
V gene: TRBV28
CDR3 protein: CASSRDRDRTGELFF
CDR3 DNA: TGTGCCAGCAGCCGGGACAGGGATCGGACCGGGGAGCTGTTTTTT